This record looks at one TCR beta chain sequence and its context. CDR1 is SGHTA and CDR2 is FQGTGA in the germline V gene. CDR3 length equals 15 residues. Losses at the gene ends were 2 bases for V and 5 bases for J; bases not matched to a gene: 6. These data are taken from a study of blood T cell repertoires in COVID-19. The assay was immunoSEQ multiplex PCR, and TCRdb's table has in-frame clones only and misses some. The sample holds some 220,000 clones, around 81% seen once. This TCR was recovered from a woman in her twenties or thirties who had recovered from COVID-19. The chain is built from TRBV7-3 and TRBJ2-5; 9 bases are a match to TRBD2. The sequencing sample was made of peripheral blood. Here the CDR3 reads CASSLAGGIQETQYF. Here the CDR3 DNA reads TGTGCCAGCAGCTTAGCGGGAGGGATTCAGGAGACCCAGTACTTC.